This is a list of T cell receptor beta chains from one sample in a study of blood T cell repertoires in COVID-19. TCRdb's copy holds only in-frame clones and misses some; the assay was immunoSEQ multiplex PCR. The sample has about 85,000 clones, more than 65% seen once; the top ten hold approximately 11%. The sample comprised peripheral blood. Receptor source: a man in his sixties or seventies with acute or convalescent COVID-19. The CDR3 runs from the conserved cysteine through the conserved F or W. Each record gives: V gene, J gene, D gene, clone size, CDR3 DNA, CDR3 protein. The D gene is left open where the match is weak. The size field is filled for only some rows; it gives once, few, many or a size class.

TRBV10-3	TRBJ1-5	-	-	TGTGCCATCAGTCCCGGGAATAGCAATCAGCCCCAGCATTTT	CAISPGNSNQPQHF
TRBV29-1	TRBJ2-3	-	-	TGCAGCGTTGTCCTATACACAGATACGCAGTATTTT	CSVVLYTDTQYF
TRBV6-2/TRBV6-3	TRBJ1-5	TRBD1	once	TGTGCCAGCAGTTACTTCGGGACAGGTCTTGGCGGTCAGCCCCAGCATTTT	CASSYFGTGLGGQPQHF
TRBV18	TRBJ2-7	-	-	TGTGCCAGCTCACCATCGAAGGTGGGCGCCTACGAGCAGTACTTC	CASSPSKVGAYEQYF
TRBV9	TRBJ1-2	-	-	TGTGCCAGCAGCCCCCTAGGCGGGGGCGCCGTCGGCTACACCTTC	CASSPLGGGAVGYTF
TRBV7-9	TRBJ1-2	-	-	TGTGCCAGCAGCCTCGGACTCATCTATGGCTACACCTTC	CASSLGLIYGYTF
TRBV5-6	TRBJ2-2	TRBD2	-	TGTGCCAGCAGCGGGAGGGGCTGGGAGCTGTTTTTT	CASSGRGWELFF
TRBV19	TRBJ2-3	TRBD2	once	TGTGCCAGTAGTATTTCGACTAGCGGGGGCCTTTCCACAGATACGCAGTATTTT	CASSISTSGGLSTDTQYF
TRBV9	TRBJ1-2	TRBD1	-	TGTGCCAGCAGCGCGAACGGACAGGGATGGAAGGGCTACACCTTC	CASSANGQGWKGYTF
TRBV28	TRBJ1-2	TRBD1	-	TGTGCCAGCAGTTTTAGGGGGCGCGGCCCCACCTTC	CASSFRGRGPTF
TRBV25-1	TRBJ1-1	-	-	TGTGCCAGCAGTGAATGGATGGGGGCGGACACTGAAGCTTTCTTT	CASSEWMGADTEAFF
TRBV7-9	TRBJ2-6	TRBD1	-	TGTGCCAGCGGCGACAGGGCTGGGGCCAACGTCCTGACTTTC	CASGDRAGANVLTF
TRBV6-6	TRBJ2-6	TRBD1	-	TGTGCCTCCAAGCTCGACAGGGTCTACGTCCTGACTTTC	CASKLDRVYVLTF
TRBV27	TRBJ2-3	-	-	TGTGCCAGCAGTTTTCTTCCGGTCACAGATACGCAGTATTTT	CASSFLPVTDTQYF
TRBV28	TRBJ1-6	-	once	TGTGCCAGCAGTCTCCTATTGGGGGCGGATAATTCACCCCTCCACTTT	CASSLLLGADNSPLHF
TRBV18	TRBJ1-1	-	-	TGTGCCAGCTCACCACCTCTTGGCGGGACTGAAGCTTTCTTT	CASSPPLGGTEAFF
TRBV19	TRBJ1-5	-	-	TGTGCCAGTAGTATAGGTCCAGGGTCAAGTCAGCCCCAGCATTTT	CASSIGPGSSQPQHF
TRBV28	TRBJ2-6	TRBD1	once	TGTGCCAGCAGTCAGGGGGCTTCTGGGGCCAACGTCCTGACTTTC	CASSQGASGANVLTF
TRBV29-1	TRBJ2-3	-	-	TGCAGCGTTGAAGGCACTAACTTTGTTTCAGATACGCAGTATTTT	CSVEGTNFVSDTQYF
TRBV5-6	TRBJ2-1	TRBD1	-	TGTGCCAGCAGCATACCCGGGACAGGGCCTTCTAATGAGCAGTTCTTC	CASSIPGTGPSNEQFF
TRBV27	TRBJ2-2	-	-	TGTGCCAGCAGTCGGGCGATCCAGGGGAGCACCGGGGAGCTGTTTTTT	CASSRAIQGSTGELFF
TRBV2	TRBJ1-2	-	-	TGTGCCAGCAGTGAAGAGGGAATGGGGCCCGATGGCTACACCTTC	CASSEEGMGPDGYTF
TRBV2	TRBJ2-1	TRBD1	-	TGTGCCTCTAGGAGTAACCGGGACAGGGTTAATGAGCAGTTCTTC	CASRSNRDRVNEQFF
TRBV2	TRBJ2-2	-	-	TGTGCCAGCAGTGAAGCTGTCCTGACCGGGGAGCTGTTTTTT	CASSEAVLTGELFF
TRBV5-1	TRBJ2-5	TRBD2	-	TGCGCCAGCAGCTTGACGCAGGCGGGGGGGCAAGGGACCCAGTACTTC	CASSLTQAGGQGTQYF
TRBV29-1	TRBJ1-1	-	-	TGCAGCGTTCGGTGGGCTGGAACTGAAGCTTTCTTT	CSVRWAGTEAFF